Shown below are 6 T cell receptor beta chains from a single sample sequenced in a study of shared clonotypes between healthy human individuals. This table comes from immunoSEQ multiplex PCR, and its TCRdb copy is limited to in-frame clones, with some not included. Of hundreds of thousands of clones in the sample, roughly 96% were seen once. Naive CD8 cells were CD45RO-negative, positively selected for CCR7, excluding terminally differentiated effector memory CD45RA+ cells. Material: naive CD8+ T cells sorted from blood. The receptors were gathered from a woman aged 25 to 39 in good health.

This CDR3 reads CASSRDRRYGYTF. CDR3 nucleotide sequence: TGCGCCAGCAGCCGGGACCGACGCTATGGCTACACCTTC. The gene calls are TRBV5-1 and TRBJ1-2, with D perhaps matching TRBD1 (5 bases). Germline CDR1 is SGHRS and CDR2 is YFSETQ. Trimming cost V 4 bases and J 4 bases, with 11 bases left between them. The CDR3 contains 13 residues.

The chain combines TRBV5-6 with TRBJ1-2, with D unclear. The CDR3 is 13 amino acids. Germline V gene data show CDR1 as SGHDT and CDR2 as YYEEEE. V was pared by 0 bases and J by 4 bases, with 7 bases between. The CDR3 here is CASSLDSLYGYTF. The CDR3 region has the DNA TGTGCCAGCAGCTTGGACAGCCTCTATGGCTACACCTTC.

This sequence joins TRBV5-4 and TRBJ2-5, with 11 bases that match TRBD2. Germline values: CDR1 SGHNT, CDR2 YYREEE (reference sequence). With V trimmed by 3 bases and J by 2 bases, 9 bases remained unmatched. CDR3 length: 17 amino acids. CDR3 amino acids: CASSSSRGLAEQETQYF. The CDR3 bases are TGTGCCAGCAGCTCCAGCCGGGGACTAGCGGAACAAGAGACCCAGTACTTC.

The J gene is TRBJ2-2, the V gene TRBV19; D may be TRBD2 (6 bases). Looked up from germline, CDR1 is LNHDA and CDR2 is SQIVND (reference sequence). V shed 1 base and J shed 0 bases, with 15 bases lying between them. The CDR3 has 18 residues. CDR3 region: CASSIAVRWEANTGELFF. The CDR3 DNA follows: TGTGCCAGTAGTATAGCTGTACGATGGGAGGCGAACACCGGGGAGCTGTTTTTT.

The chain links TRBV19 to TRBJ1-1; 7 bases match TRBD1. After removal of 5 bases from V and 0 bases from J, the junction contained 3 bases not matched to a gene. Germline CDR1 LNHDA, CDR2 SQIVND (reference sequence). This CDR3 comprises 14 residues. The CDR3 bases are TGTGCCAGTAGTGAAGGGGGCTTGAACACTGAAGCTTTCTTT. This gives the protein CASSEGGLNTEAFF.

The chain has TRBV9 and TRBJ2-1; 7 positions match TRBD2. J gave up 8 bases and V 0 bases, and 5 bases lay outside the gene matches. The CDR3 length is 14 residues. Per germline, CDR1 SGDLS and CDR2 YYNGEE. The CDR3 nucleotides are TGTGCCAGCAGCGTAGGCGGGAGTATGGATGAGCAGTTCTTC. It encodes CASSVGGSMDEQFF. The full variable domain, its missing parts supplied by reference TRBV9 and TRBJ2-1, is DSGVTQTPKHLITATGQRVTLRCSPRSGDLSVYWYQQSLDQGLQFLIQYYNGEERAKGNILERFSAQQFPDLHSELNLSSLELGDSALYFCASSVGGSMDEQFFGPGTRLTVL.